This T cell receptor beta chain was obtained from a study of blood T cell repertoires in COVID-19. On the study more broadly: The United States, Italy and Spain provided the acute and convalescent COVID-19 samples. T cells, B-cell-depleted T cells, or PBMCs provided the cDNA or gDNA that served as material.

Seattle cases were enrolled at active infection and followed longitudinally. In the original workflow: Estimates of nucleated cell counts were drawn from the amplification of reference gene primers. Using immunoSEQ multiplex PCR, the repertoire was profiled, and TCRdb retains in-frame clones only, with some absent. D and trimming were read from the DNA, whereas the V and J calls and clone size are those reported in that table. The sample includes fewer than 300,000 clones, approximately 91% of them seen just once. The sample comprised peripheral blood. This clonotype originated in a woman in her twenties or thirties with COVID-19, enrolled during active disease.

The CDR3 loop is CASSAGANSNTGELFF. Here the CDR3 DNA reads TGCGCCAGCTCTGCAGGGGCGAACTCGAACACCGGGGAGCTGTTTTTT. The chain uses TRBV4-1 and TRBJ2-2; D is possibly TRBD1 (6 bases). Germline assignment: CDR1 MGHRA and CDR2 YSYEKL. This CDR3 has 16 amino acids. Between the trimmed V and J ends, which lost 8 bases and 0 bases, there was a span of 16 bases.